The 27 T cell receptor beta chains reported below all come from one sample, sequenced in a study of shared clonotypes between healthy human individuals. Sequenced by immunoSEQ multiplex PCR; TCRdb stores in-frame clones only, minus some. The sample has roughly 2,300,000 clones, less than 95% seen once; the top ten hold 0.3% to 0.4%. Input material: naive CD4+ T cells from PBMCs. The subset denotes: CD45RA+ positively selected. The receptors shown here come from a man aged 18-30 years in good health. Some clones in this sample may be carry-over from other donors' samples.

The chain employs TRBV28 and TRBJ2-7, with D unclear. Trimming pared 5 bases from V and 4 bases from J, leaving 9 bases between. Germline assignment: CDR1 MDHEN and CDR2 SYDVKM. The CDR3 totals 12 residues. The CDR3 loop is CASSRAFYEQYF. The CDR3 DNA reads TGTGCCAGCAGTAGAGCTTTTTACGAGCAGTACTTC.

The V and J genes are TRBV5-1 and TRBJ2-5; D might be TRBD1 (7 bases). The CDR3 is 14 residues long. Germline assignment: CDR1 SGHRS and CDR2 YFSETQ. The V end was cut by 3 bases, the J end by 5 bases, with 14 bases between. The DNA of the CDR3 is TGCGCCAGCAGCTCTACTCAGGGGGGTGAGACCCAGTACTTC. This codes for CASSSTQGGETQYF. Full variable domain (rest looked up from reference TRBV5-1 and TRBJ2-5): KAGVTQTPRYLIKTRGQQVTLSCSPISGHRSVSWYQQTPGQGLQFLFEYFSETQRNKGNFPGRFSGRQFSNSRSEMNVSTLELGDSALYLCASSSTQGGETQYFGPGTRLLVL.

The CDR3 reads CASSYGDIYGYTF. The CDR3 DNA sequence: TGTGCCAGCAGTTACGGAGATATCTATGGCTACACCTTC. The chain recombines TRBV6-5 with TRBJ1-2; no firm D call. The germline CDR1 and CDR2 sequences are MNHEY and SVGAGI. Deletions cut 2 bases from V and 4 bases from J, with 8 bases between. This CDR3 is 13 amino acids long.

V and J are TRBV4-2 and TRBJ1-6; a possible D gene is TRBD1 (5 bases). The CDR3 has 17 amino acids. Trimming pared 0 bases from V and 10 bases from J, leaving 19 bases between. CDR1 is LGHNA, CDR2 YNFKEQ, per germline. CDR3 sequence reads: CASSQDFAGKSGSPLHF. The CDR3 DNA is TGTGCCAGCAGCCAAGATTTTGCAGGGAAGTCTGGCTCACCCCTCCACTTT.

The rearrangement links TRBV5-1 to TRBJ1-2; 9 nucleotides agree with TRBD1. Germline V lookup: CDR1 SGHRS, CDR2 YFSETQ. The V gene end was trimmed by 1 base and the J gene end by 3 bases; junction bases not matched to a gene: 7. This CDR3 is built from 16 residues. The CDR3: CASSLIRQGVDYGYTF. The DNA of the CDR3 is TGCGCCAGCAGCTTGATCCGACAGGGGGTGGACTATGGCTACACCTTC. Complete variable domain (other parts from reference TRBV5-1 and TRBJ1-2): KAGVTQTPRYLIKTRGQQVTLSCSPISGHRSVSWYQQTPGQGLQFLFEYFSETQRNKGNFPGRFSGRQFSNSRSEMNVSTLELGDSALYLCASSLIRQGVDYGYTFGSGTRLTVV.

V is TRBV2 and J is TRBJ2-1, with 10 bases fitting TRBD2. The V gene end was trimmed by 7 bases and the J gene end by 10 bases; junction bases not matched to a gene: 10. Germline-derived CDR1 and CDR2 are SNHLY and FYNNEI. The CDR3 has 14 residues. The CDR3 sequence is CASIGLAGAGEQFF. The CDR3 coding sequence is TGTGCCAGCATAGGTCTAGCGGGAGCGGGAGAGCAGTTCTTC.

Comment on this clone: The same CDR3 can be traced to other DNA sequences in this sample. V is TRBV5-1 and J is TRBJ1-1, with D hard to call. The CDR3 is 14 amino acids. Germline V lookup: CDR1 SGHRS, CDR2 YFSETQ. The V end lost 2 bases, the J end lost 1 base, and 9 bases lay between the germline ends. The CDR3, as DNA: TGCGCCAGCAGCTTCGGCGCAGAGAACACTGAAGCTTTCTTT. Amino acids: CASSFGAENTEAFF.

J is TRBJ2-3 and V is TRBV18, with D possibly being TRBD1 (5 bases). Looked up from germline, CDR1 is KGHSH and CDR2 is LQKENI. Trimming took off 2 bases at V and 0 bases at J, with 12 bases between the two ends. The CDR3 consists of 16 residues. CDR3 loop: CASSPWGSSSTDTQYF. CDR3 DNA: TGTGCCAGCTCACCATGGGGCAGTTCTAGCACAGATACGCAGTATTTT.

This chain links TRBV19 with TRBJ2-1; no clear D gene. CDR1 LNHDA and CDR2 SQIVND come from the germline V gene (reference sequence). This CDR3 comprises 12 residues. Trimming pared 6 bases from V and 7 bases from J, leaving 10 bases between. The CDR3: CASSLYVNEQFF. CDR3 sequence (DNA): TGTGCCAGTAGCTTATACGTGAATGAGCAGTTCTTC.

On this clone: Other nucleotide sequences in the sample specify the same CDR3. The gene calls are TRBV7-2 and TRBJ2-1; 10 bases match TRBD2. CDR3 size: 15 residues. The V and J ends lost 5 bases and 2 bases, in that order; junction bases with no gene match: 3. CDR1 is SGHTA, CDR2 FQGNSA, per germline. CDR3 sequence reads: CASSPLAGAYNEQFF. The CDR3 nucleotides are TGTGCCAGCAGCCCGCTAGCGGGAGCCTACAATGAGCAGTTCTTC.

V and J are TRBV28 and TRBJ1-2; possibly TRBD1 for D (6 bases). Trimming took 5 bases from V and 0 from J, leaving 13 bases between them. CDR1 is MDHEN and CDR2 is SYDVKM in the germline V gene. CDR3 size: 15 residues. CDR3 sequence (DNA): TGTGCCAGCAGTCCAAGGACAGCGGCTAACTATGGCTACACCTTC. Its translation is CASSPRTAANYGYTF.

The CDR3 loop reads CASSRYGQGLDTEAFF. CDR3 DNA: TGTGCCAGCTCACGATACGGACAGGGTTTAGACACTGAAGCTTTCTTT. This rearrangement joins TRBV18 to TRBJ1-1; 8 bases line up with TRBD1. The CDR3 sequence is 16 residues long. Germline CDR1 KGHSH, CDR2 LQKENI. J was trimmed by 3 bases and V by 4 bases; bases with no gene match: 10.

The chain couples TRBV6-1 to TRBJ1-2; no definite D call. The CDR3 is made up of 13 amino acids. Per germline, CDR1 MNHNS and CDR2 SASEGT. Trimming shortened V by 11 bases and J by 5 bases, and 18 bases separated the two germline ends. CDR3 amino acids: CAGSAAGTYGYTF. Written as DNA, the CDR3 is TGTGCCGGTTCAGCAGCCGGTACTTATGGCTACACCTTC.

V usage is TRBV7-6 and J usage is TRBJ2-4; D is possibly TRBD1 (5 bases). Trimming took 2 bases from V and 7 from J, leaving 15 bases between them. This CDR3 is built from 15 residues. Per germline, CDR1 SGHVS and CDR2 FNYEAQ. The DNA for the CDR3 is TGTGCCAGCAGCTTACCTGGAGCAGGGCTTAACATTCAGTACTTC. Translation: CASSLPGAGLNIQYF.

The CDR3 DNA follows: TGTGCCAGTAGTAATCAGGCCGTGGGGTACGAGCAGTACTTC. This codes for CASSNQAVGYEQYF. The rearrangement joins TRBV19 to TRBJ2-7; D not certain. There are 14 residues in the CDR3. The germline V and J ends were trimmed by 4 bases and 4 bases, with 14 bases remaining between them. Germline CDR1 reads LNHDA; CDR2 reads SQIVND (reference sequence).

The sample holds one count of this clone. The gene calls are TRBV10-1 and TRBJ2-1; D not resolved. In germline, CDR1 is WNHNN, CDR2 SYGVQD (reference sequence). This CDR3 has 12 amino acids. The V end was cut by 2 bases, the J end by 6 bases, with 5 bases between. CDR3 sequence (DNA): TGCGCCAGCAGTGAGGCGTTCAATGAGCAGTTCTTC. Translation: CASSEAFNEQFF.

The CDR3 region is CATTSPRGLETQYF. In DNA form, the CDR3 reads TGTGCCACTACTAGCCCGAGGGGGCTGGAGACCCAGTACTTC. The chain joins TRBV19 to TRBJ2-5; tentative D call: TRBD1 (7 bases). This CDR3 region has 14 residues. Trimming stripped 10 bases from V and 5 bases from J, with 20 bases between. CDR1 is LNHDA and CDR2 is SQIVND in the germline V gene (reference sequence).

This chain uses TRBV28 with TRBJ2-7, with D perhaps matching TRBD1 (6 bases). CDR3 size: 13 residues. V lost 4 bases to trimming and J lost 5 bases, with 12 bases between them. CDR1 MDHEN and CDR2 SYDVKM come from the germline V gene. This CDR3 is CASSSQGFDEQYF. The CDR3 coding sequence is TGTGCCAGCAGTTCCCAGGGGTTCGACGAGCAGTACTTC.

The CDR3 DNA reads TGTGCCTGCCCCGGGGGGGCTCTCGACGAGCAGTACTTC. This codes for CACPGGALDEQYF. The V gene is TRBV30, the J gene TRBJ2-7; TRBD2 aligns across 8 bases. Germline loops: CDR1 GTSNPN, CDR2 SVGIG (reference sequence). The CDR3 spans 13 residues. Trimming cost V 6 bases and J 5 bases; bases outside gene matches: 9.

Comment on this clone: The same CDR3 can be traced to other DNA sequences in this sample. This chain joins TRBV28 and TRBJ2-7; no clear D. Trimming cost V 5 bases and J 3 bases, with 5 bases left between them. The CDR3 runs to 11 residues. Germline CDR1 is MDHEN and CDR2 is SYDVKM. CDR3 amino acids: CASSTNYEQYF. DNA of the CDR3: TGTGCCAGCAGTACCAACTACGAGCAGTACTTC.

The rearrangement joins TRBV28 to TRBJ2-5; perhaps TRBD2 as D (6 bases). The CDR3 runs to 15 residues. The V gene lost 3 bases and the J gene lost 5 bases, with 16 bases spanning the gap. Looked up from germline, CDR1 is MDHEN and CDR2 is SYDVKM. This chain's CDR3 is CASSFRQGGGETQYF. Written as DNA, the CDR3 is TGTGCCAGCAGTTTCAGGCAGGGTGGGGGGGAGACCCAGTACTTC. The entire variable domain, with the rest obtained from reference TRBV28 and TRBJ2-5, is as follows: DVKVTQSSRYLVKRTGEKVFLECVQDMDHENMFWYRQDPGLGLRLIYFSYDVKMKEKGDIPEGYSVSREKKERFSLILESASTNQTSMYLCASSFRQGGGETQYFGPGTRLLVL.

The chain joins TRBV2 to TRBJ2-1, with a possible D match to TRBD1 (5 bases). Germline V gene sequence: CDR1 SNHLY, CDR2 FYNNEI. The CDR3 runs to 14 residues. The germline V and J ends were trimmed by 3 bases and 4 bases, with 10 bases remaining between them. CDR3 nucleotide sequence: TGTGCCAGCAGTGATTCAGGGTCGTACAATGAGCAGTTCTTC. Translated: CASSDSGSYNEQFF.

The rearrangement links TRBV6-1 to TRBJ2-7; D ambiguous. Trimming took 5 bases from V and 7 from J, leaving 15 bases between them. The CDR3 extends over 13 amino acids. The germline gives CDR1 MNHNS, CDR2 SASEGT. CDR3 in amino acids: CASSPGPPVEQYF. As DNA, the CDR3 is TGTGCCAGCAGTCCCGGGCCCCCCGTGGAGCAGTACTTC.

The rearrangement uses TRBV18 and TRBJ2-4, with D tentatively TRBD1 or TRBD2 (5 bases each). Trimming removed 4 bases from V and 2 bases from J, with 24 bases in between. In germline, CDR1 is KGHSH, CDR2 LQKENI. The CDR3 covers 19 residues. The CDR3 DNA follows: TGTGCCAGCTCACAACAAAGGGGAAGAGGGAGCAAGTCCAAAAACATTCAGTACTTC. Its protein is CASSQQRGRGSKSKNIQYF. Combining the CDR3 with reference TRBV18 and TRBJ2-4 gives the whole variable domain NAGVMQNPRHLVRRRGQEARLRCSPMKGHSHVYWYRQLPEEGLKFMVYLQKENIIDESGMPKERFSAEFPKEGPSILRIQQVVRGDSAAYFCASSQQRGRGSKSKNIQYFGAGTRLSVL.

The rearrangement joins TRBV28 to TRBJ1-5; TRBD1 matches 11 bases. The CDR3 has 14 amino acids. V lost 3 bases and J lost 7; bases outside the gene matches: 2. Germline V CDR1 and CDR2: MDHEN, SYDVKM. The CDR3 is CASSFGQGAQPQHF. For the CDR3, the DNA is TGTGCCAGCAGTTTCGGACAGGGGGCCCAGCCCCAGCATTTT.

This clone was observed a few times. This chain connects TRBV9 to TRBJ1-1; D gene ambiguous. Germline V CDR1 and CDR2: SGDLS, YYNGEE. There are 15 residues in the CDR3. With 2 bases removed from V and 1 base from J, the gap between germline ends came to 12 bases. CDR3 DNA sequence: TGTGCCAGCAGCGTCCTCGGAACGGCGAACACTGAAGCTTTCTTT. Translated, it gives CASSVLGTANTEAFF.

The rearrangement joins TRBV2 to TRBJ1-5; TRBD1 might be the D (6 bases). Germline CDR1 and CDR2: SNHLY and FYNNEI. The CDR3 length is 14 residues. V lost 6 bases and J lost 0, with 9 bases in between. This CDR3 is CASREQGSNQPQHF. The CDR3 bases are TGTGCCAGCAGGGAACAGGGTAGCAATCAGCCCCAGCATTTT.